The sequence of this T cell receptor (beta chain) was determined in a study of T cell repertoires in cytomegalovirus infection. Looking at the study overall: Shared public TCR beta signatures pointed to both CMV infection and a matching HLA type.

TCRdb processed the reads anew with MiXCR; each CDR3 protein has one entry. The data hold 200,000 or so distinct CDR3 sequences, with about 21% observed a single time. CDR1 and CDR2 from the germline V gene are SQVTM and ANQGSEA. The CDR3 contains 15 residues. The V gene end was trimmed by 6 bases and the J gene end by 0 bases; junction bases not matched to a gene: 8. Points from the study as a whole: Identification of carriers of CMV plus the relevant HLA was performed using cumulative public TCR beta family frequency.

For this clonotype: Its antigen is still unknown.

The genes are TRBV29-1 and TRBJ2-5; 9 nucleotides line up with TRBD2. The source is a human donor in good health (CMV status not recorded). Some clones in this sample may be carry-over from other donors' samples. The source material was PBMCs. CDR3 bases: TGCAGCGTGCCAAACGCGGGAGGGCACCAAGAGACCCAGTACTTC. The encoded protein is CSVPNAGGHQETQYF.